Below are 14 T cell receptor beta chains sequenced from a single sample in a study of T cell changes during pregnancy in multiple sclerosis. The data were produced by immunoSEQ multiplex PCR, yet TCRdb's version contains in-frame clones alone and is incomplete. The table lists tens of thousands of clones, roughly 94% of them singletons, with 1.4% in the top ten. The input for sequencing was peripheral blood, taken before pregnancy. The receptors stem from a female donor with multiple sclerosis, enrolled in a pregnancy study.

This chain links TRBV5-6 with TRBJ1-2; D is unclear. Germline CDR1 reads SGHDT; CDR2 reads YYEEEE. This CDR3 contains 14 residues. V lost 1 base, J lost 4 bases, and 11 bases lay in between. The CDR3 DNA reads TGTGCCAGCAGCTTGAGCGGCAGTCCCTATGGCTACACCTTC. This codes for CASSLSGSPYGYTF.

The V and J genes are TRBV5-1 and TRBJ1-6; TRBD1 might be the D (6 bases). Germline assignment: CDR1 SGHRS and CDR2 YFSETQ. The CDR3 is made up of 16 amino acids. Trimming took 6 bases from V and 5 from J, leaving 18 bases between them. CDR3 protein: CASTLHVQGDNSPLHF. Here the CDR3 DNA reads TGCGCCAGCACCCTCCACGTACAGGGAGATAATTCACCCCTCCACTTT. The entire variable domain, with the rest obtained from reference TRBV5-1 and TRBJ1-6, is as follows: KAGVTQTPRYLIKTRGQQVTLSCSPISGHRSVSWYQQTPGQGLQFLFEYFSETQRNKGNFPGRFSGRQFSNSRSEMNVSTLELGDSALYLCASTLHVQGDNSPLHFGNGTRLTVT.

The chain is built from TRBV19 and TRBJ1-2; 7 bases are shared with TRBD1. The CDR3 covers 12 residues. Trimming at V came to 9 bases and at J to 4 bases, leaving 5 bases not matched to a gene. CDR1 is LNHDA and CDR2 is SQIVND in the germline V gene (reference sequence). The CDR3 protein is CASQTGVYGYTF. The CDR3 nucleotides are TGTGCCAGCCAAACAGGGGTCTATGGCTACACCTTC.

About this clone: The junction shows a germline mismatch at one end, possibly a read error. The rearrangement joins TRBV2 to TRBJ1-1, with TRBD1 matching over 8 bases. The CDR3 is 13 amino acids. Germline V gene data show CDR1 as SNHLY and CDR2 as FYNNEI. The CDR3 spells CASRRTGNPEAFF. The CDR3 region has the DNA TGTGCCAGCAGGAGGACAGGGAACCCTGAAGCTTTCTTT.

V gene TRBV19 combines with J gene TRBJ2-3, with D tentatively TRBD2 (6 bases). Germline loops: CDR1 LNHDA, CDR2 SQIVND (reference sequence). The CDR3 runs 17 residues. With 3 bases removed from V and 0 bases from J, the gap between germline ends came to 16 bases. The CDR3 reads CASSIRGLRGSTDTQYF. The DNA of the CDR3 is TGTGCCAGTAGTATTCGGGGCCTACGGGGGAGCACAGATACGCAGTATTTT.

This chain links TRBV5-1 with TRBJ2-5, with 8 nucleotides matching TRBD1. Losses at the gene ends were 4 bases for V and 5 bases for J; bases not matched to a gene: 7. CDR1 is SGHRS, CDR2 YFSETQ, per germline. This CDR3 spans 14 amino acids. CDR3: CASSPGTGKETQYF. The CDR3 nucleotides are TGCGCCAGCAGCCCCGGGACAGGCAAGGAGACCCAGTACTTC. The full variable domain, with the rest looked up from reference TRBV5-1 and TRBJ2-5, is KAGVTQTPRYLIKTRGQQVTLSCSPISGHRSVSWYQQTPGQGLQFLFEYFSETQRNKGNFPGRFSGRQFSNSRSEMNVSTLELGDSALYLCASSPGTGKETQYFGPGTRLLVL.

CDR3: CASSLGSRQTFSGNTIYF. CDR3 in DNA: TGTGCCAGCAGCTTAGGGAGCCGGCAAACTTTCTCTGGAAACACCATATATTTT. This chain links TRBV7-6 with TRBJ1-3; D gene unclear. The germline V and J ends were trimmed by 1 base and 0 bases, with 16 bases remaining between them. In germline, CDR1 is SGHVS, CDR2 FNYEAQ. The CDR3 totals 18 residues. The full variable domain, completed using reference TRBV7-6 and TRBJ1-3, is GAGVSQSPRYKVTKRGQDVALRCDPISGHVSLYWYRQALGQGPEFLTYFNYEAQQDKSGLPNDRFSAERPEGSISTLTIQRTEQRDSAMYRCASSLGSRQTFSGNTIYFGEGSWLTVV.

The CDR3 DNA follows: TGTGCCAGCAGCTTAGATCTGACAGGGATGGAGGAGCAGTACTTC. Residues: CASSLDLTGMEEQYF. This chain uses TRBV11-2 with TRBJ2-7; 7 bases match TRBD1. Trimming took 0 bases from V and 7 from J; bases not matched to a gene: 9. The CDR3 runs 15 residues. Looked up from germline, CDR1 is SGHAT and CDR2 is FQNNGV. Using reference TRBV11-2 and TRBJ2-7 for the parts outside the CDR3, the full variable domain is EAGVAQSPRYKIIEKRQSVAFWCNPISGHATLYWYQQILGQGPKLLIQFQNNGVVDDSQLPKDRFSAERLKGVDSTLKIQPAKLEDSAVYLCASSLDLTGMEEQYFGPGTRLTVT.

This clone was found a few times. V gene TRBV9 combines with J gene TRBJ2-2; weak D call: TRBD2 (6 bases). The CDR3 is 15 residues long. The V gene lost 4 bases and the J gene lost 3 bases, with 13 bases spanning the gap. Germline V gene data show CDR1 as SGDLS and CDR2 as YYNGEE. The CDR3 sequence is CASSNRGYHTGELFF. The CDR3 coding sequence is TGTGCCAGCAGCAATCGGGGGTACCACACCGGGGAGCTGTTTTTT.

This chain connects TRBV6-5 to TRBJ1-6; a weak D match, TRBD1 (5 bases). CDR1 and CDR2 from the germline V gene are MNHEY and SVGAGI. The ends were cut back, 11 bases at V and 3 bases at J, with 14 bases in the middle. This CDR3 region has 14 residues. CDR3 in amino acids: CAAKAGGYNSPLHF. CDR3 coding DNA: TGTGCCGCGAAAGCGGGGGGCTATAATTCACCCCTCCACTTT.

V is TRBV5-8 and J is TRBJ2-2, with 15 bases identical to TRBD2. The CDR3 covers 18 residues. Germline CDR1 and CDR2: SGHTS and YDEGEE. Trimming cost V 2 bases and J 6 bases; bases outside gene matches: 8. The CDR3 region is CASSFRTSGGGPPGELFF. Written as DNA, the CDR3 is TGTGCCAGCAGCTTTCGGACTAGCGGGGGGGGCCCGCCCGGGGAGCTGTTTTTT.

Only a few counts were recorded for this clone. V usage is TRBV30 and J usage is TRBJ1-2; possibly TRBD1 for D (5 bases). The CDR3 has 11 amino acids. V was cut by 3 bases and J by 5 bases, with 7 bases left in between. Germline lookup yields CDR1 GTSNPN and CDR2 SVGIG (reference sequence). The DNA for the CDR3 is TGTGCCTGGAGGACAGTGTATGGCTACACCTTC. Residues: CAWRTVYGYTF.

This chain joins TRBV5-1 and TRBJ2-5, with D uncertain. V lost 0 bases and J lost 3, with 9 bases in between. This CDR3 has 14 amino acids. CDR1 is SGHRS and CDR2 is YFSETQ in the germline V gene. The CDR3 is CASSLGQREETQYF. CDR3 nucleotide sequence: TGCGCCAGCAGCTTGGGTCAGCGAGAAGAGACCCAGTACTTC.

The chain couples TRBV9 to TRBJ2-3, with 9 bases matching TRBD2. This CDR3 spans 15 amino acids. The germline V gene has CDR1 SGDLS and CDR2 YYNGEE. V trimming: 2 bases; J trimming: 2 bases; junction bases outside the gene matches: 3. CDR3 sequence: CASSVSGGNTDTQYF. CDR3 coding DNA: TGTGCCAGCAGCGTTAGCGGGGGTAACACAGATACGCAGTATTTT.